Reported below is one TCR beta chain. Generated by immunoSEQ multiplex PCR, the TCRdb table keeps only in-frame clones and is missing some. The data show 100,000 to 150,000 clones, around 93% seen once. This entry is derived from a study of OX40 agonist ivuxolimab in advanced cancers. Looking at the study overall: Partial responses were achieved by three patients: one hepatocellular carcinoma, two cutaneous melanoma.

The CDR3 runs to 15 residues. J was trimmed by 1 base and V by 4 bases; bases with no gene match: 5. From germline, CDR1 is LNHDA and CDR2 SQIVND (reference sequence). The genes are TRBV19 and TRBJ2-3; the match to TRBD1 covers 7 bases. The specimen was CD4+ or CD8+ T cells sorted from blood, collected in a trial of the OX40 agonist ivuxolimab. The receptor was derived from an adult with an advanced solid tumor such as melanoma, head and neck, liver or kidney cancer. DNA of the CDR3: TGTGCCAGTAGTACGACAGGGTCTGGCACAGATACGCAGTATTTT. As protein: CASSTTGSGTDTQYF. Together with reference TRBV19 and TRBJ2-3, the CDR3 gives the full variable domain: DGGITQSPKYLFRKEGQNVTLSCEQNLNHDAMYWYRQDPGQGLRLIYYSQIVNDFQKGDIAEGYSVSREKKESFPLTVTSAQKNPTAFYLCASSTTGSGTDTQYFGPGTRLTVL.